This passage covers 2 T cell receptor beta chains from one sample sequenced in a study of response to subunit inactivated influenza vaccine. MiXCR, run by TCRdb on the RT-PCR reads, gives a single entry per CDR3 protein. The sample contains a few hundred thousand distinct CDR3 sequences, 20% to 25% of which appear only once. Source: PBMCs from blood, taken approximately 20 months after vaccination. These receptor sequences come from a man in his fifties or sixties who received an inactivated influenza vaccine.

This clonotype was seen a few times. The chain is built from TRBV7-8 and TRBJ2-1; TRBD2 matches 7 bases. This CDR3 has 15 residues. CDR1 and CDR2 from the germline V gene are SGHVS and FQNEAQ. The V segment lost 1 base and the J segment 3 bases; nucleotides outside the gene matches: 3. CDR3 sequence reads: CASSLGGLSYNEQFF. The DNA of the CDR3 is TGTGCCAGCAGCTTAGGGGGACTAAGCTACAATGAGCAGTTCTTC.

This clonotype was seen ten or more times. The J gene is TRBJ1-2, the V gene TRBV18; 8 bases are shared with TRBD1. J lost 6 bases, V lost 3 bases, and 6 bases had no gene match. The length of the CDR3 is 14 residues. Germline V lookup: CDR1 KGHSH, CDR2 LQKENI. The CDR3 spells CASSPGQGFDGYTF. The CDR3 nucleotides read TGTGCCAGCTCACCTGGACAGGGATTCGATGGCTACACCTTC.